The 4 T cell receptor beta chains given below trace back to one sample, sequenced in a study of a mutant IDH1 vaccine in newly diagnosed glioma. Some clones are missing from TCRdb's copy, which holds only in-frame ones; the method was immunoSEQ multiplex PCR. The data hold about 60,000 clones, with 84% observed a single time. These receptors are not linked to any known antigen. The time point here: week 5, during vaccination. Vaccination used 300 ug of mutant IDH1 20-mer peptide per dose, with topical imiquimod. Source: PBMCs, taken from a glioma patient whose treatment included an IDH1 peptide vaccine. All receptors derive from a woman between 50 and 59 years old with glioma.

The J gene is TRBJ2-2, the V gene TRBV18; D may be TRBD1 (6 bases). The germline V and J ends were trimmed by 3 bases and 2 bases, with 10 bases remaining between them. Germline lookup yields CDR1 KGHSH and CDR2 LQKENI. The CDR3 covers 15 residues. CDR3 residues: CASSPFRGNTGELFF. CDR3 DNA sequence: TGTGCCAGCTCACCTTTCAGGGGTAACACCGGGGAGCTGTTTTTT.

The chain is built from TRBV10-3 and TRBJ2-5; tentatively, D is TRBD1 or TRBD2 (6 bases each). The CDR3 runs 16 residues. The V and J ends lost 4 bases and 1 base respectively, with 16 bases between them. Germline lookup yields CDR1 ENHRY and CDR2 SYGVKD. The CDR3 DNA is TGTGCCATCAGTGGTTCGGGGGCCAGGGCCCAAGAGACCCAGTACTTC. It yields the protein CAISGSGARAQETQYF.

The CDR3 DNA is TGTGCCAGCAGCGTAGTCCCGGGTGAAGGTCAGCCCCAGCATTTT. Protein product: CASSVVPGEGQPQHF. The chain combines TRBV9 with TRBJ1-5; D not resolved. This CDR3 contains 15 residues. Trimming cost V 0 bases and J 6 bases, with 13 bases left between them. CDR1 is SGDLS, CDR2 YYNGEE, per germline.

This chain uses TRBV5-1 with TRBJ1-1; no firm D call. Trimming took off 3 bases at V and 10 bases at J, with 25 bases between the two ends. This CDR3 spans 16 amino acids. CDR1 is SGHRS, CDR2 YFSETQ, per germline. The CDR3 DNA reads TGCGCCAGCAGCTGGGCTTCCGTGGCCCCACCCCCCGCAGCTTTCTTT. Translating it yields CASSWASVAPPPAAFF. The full variable domain, its missing parts supplied by reference TRBV5-1 and TRBJ1-1, is KAGVTQTPRYLIKTRGQQVTLSCSPISGHRSVSWYQQTPGQGLQFLFEYFSETQRNKGNFPGRFSGRQFSNSRSEMNVSTLELGDSALYLCASSWASVAPPPAAFFGQGTRLTVV.